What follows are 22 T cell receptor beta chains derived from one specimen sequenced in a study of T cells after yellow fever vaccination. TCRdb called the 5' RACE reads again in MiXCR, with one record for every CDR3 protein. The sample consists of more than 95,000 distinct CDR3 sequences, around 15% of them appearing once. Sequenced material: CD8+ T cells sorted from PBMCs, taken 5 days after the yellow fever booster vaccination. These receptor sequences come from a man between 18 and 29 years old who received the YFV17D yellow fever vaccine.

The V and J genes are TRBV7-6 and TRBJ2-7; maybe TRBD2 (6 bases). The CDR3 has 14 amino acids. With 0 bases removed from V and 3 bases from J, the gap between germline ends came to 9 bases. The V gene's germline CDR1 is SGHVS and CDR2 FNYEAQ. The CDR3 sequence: CASSLAATSYEQYF. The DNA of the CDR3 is TGTGCCAGCAGCTTAGCGGCGACTAGCTACGAGCAGTACTTC.

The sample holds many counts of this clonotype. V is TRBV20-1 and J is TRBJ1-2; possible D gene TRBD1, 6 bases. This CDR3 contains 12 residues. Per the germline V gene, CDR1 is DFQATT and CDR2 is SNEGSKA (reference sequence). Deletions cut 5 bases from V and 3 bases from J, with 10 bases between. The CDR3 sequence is CSAVTGYYGYTF. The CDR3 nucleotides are TGCAGTGCTGTTACAGGGTACTATGGCTACACCTTC.

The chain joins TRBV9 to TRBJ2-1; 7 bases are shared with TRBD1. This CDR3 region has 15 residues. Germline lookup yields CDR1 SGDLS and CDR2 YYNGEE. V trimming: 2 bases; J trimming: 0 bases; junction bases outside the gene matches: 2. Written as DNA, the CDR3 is TGTGCCAGCAGCGTCGCAGGGGGCTCCTACAATGAGCAGTTCTTC. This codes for CASSVAGGSYNEQFF.

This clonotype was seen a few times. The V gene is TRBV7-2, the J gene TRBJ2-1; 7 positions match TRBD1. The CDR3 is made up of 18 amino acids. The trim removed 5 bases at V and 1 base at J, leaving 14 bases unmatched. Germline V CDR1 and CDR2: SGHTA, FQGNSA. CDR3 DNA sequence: TGTGCCAGCAGCCCCAGGGGGACAAGGATAGGTTCCTACAATGAGCAGTTCTTC. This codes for CASSPRGTRIGSYNEQFF.

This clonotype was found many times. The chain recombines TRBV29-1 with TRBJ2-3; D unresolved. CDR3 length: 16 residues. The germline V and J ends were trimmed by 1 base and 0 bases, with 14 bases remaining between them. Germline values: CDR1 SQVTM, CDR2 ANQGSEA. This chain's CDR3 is CSVEGGDTTSTDTQYF. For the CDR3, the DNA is TGCAGCGTTGAAGGCGGTGACACTACTAGCACAGATACGCAGTATTTT.

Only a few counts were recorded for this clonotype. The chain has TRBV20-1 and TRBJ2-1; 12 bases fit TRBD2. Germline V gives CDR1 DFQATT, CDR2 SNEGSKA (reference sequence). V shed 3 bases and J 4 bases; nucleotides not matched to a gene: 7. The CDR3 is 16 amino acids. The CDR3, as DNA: TGCAGTGCTAGCTCCATGACTAGCGGGAGATACAATGAGCAGTTCTTC. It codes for CSASSMTSGRYNEQFF.

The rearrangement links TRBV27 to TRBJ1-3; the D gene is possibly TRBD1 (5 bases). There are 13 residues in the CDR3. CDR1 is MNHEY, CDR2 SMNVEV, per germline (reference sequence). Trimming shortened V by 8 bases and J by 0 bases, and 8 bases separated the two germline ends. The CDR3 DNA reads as TGTGCCAGCGGGACGTACTCTGGAAACACCATATATTTT. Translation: CASGTYSGNTIYF.

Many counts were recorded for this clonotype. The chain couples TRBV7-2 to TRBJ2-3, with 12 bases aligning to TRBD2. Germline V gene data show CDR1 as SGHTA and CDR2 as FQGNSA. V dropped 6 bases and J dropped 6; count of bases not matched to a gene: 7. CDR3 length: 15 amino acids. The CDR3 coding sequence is TGTGCCAGCAGTTCCCCTAGCGGGGGGGAGGATACGCAGTATTTT. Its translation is CASSSPSGGEDTQYF.

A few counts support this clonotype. For the CDR3, the DNA is TGCGCCAGCAGCCAAGATCGAGGCAGGAACACTGAAGCTTTCTTT. This gives the protein CASSQDRGRNTEAFF. This chain links TRBV4-1 with TRBJ1-1, with D unclear. V was pared by 0 bases and J by 1 base, with 9 bases between. This CDR3 comprises 15 residues. Per germline, CDR1 MGHRA and CDR2 YSYEKL.

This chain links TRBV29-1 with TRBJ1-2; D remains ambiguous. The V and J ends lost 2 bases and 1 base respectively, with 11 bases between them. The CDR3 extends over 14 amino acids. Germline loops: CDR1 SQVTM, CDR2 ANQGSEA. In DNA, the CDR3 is TGCAGCGTTGAACAAAAGGGTGGTAACTATGGCTACACCTTC. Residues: CSVEQKGGNYGYTF. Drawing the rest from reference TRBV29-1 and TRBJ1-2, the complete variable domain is SAVISQKPSRDICQRGTSLTIQCQVDSQVTMMFWYRQQPGQSLTLIATANQGSEATYESGFVIDKFPISRPNLTFSTLTVSNMSPEDSSIYLCSVEQKGGNYGYTFGSGTRLTVV.

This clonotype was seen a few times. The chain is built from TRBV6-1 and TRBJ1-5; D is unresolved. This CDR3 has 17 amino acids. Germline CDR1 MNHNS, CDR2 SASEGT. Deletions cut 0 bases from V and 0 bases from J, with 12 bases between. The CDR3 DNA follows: TGTGCCAGCAGTGAAGCGGCGGTGATTCTTAGCAATCAGCCCCAGCATTTT. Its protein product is CASSEAAVILSNQPQHF.

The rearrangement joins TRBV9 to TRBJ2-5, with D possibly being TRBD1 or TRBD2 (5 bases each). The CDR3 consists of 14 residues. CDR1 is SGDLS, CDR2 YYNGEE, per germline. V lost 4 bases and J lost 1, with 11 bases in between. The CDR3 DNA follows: TGTGCCAGCAGCCGGGGACCACCCCAAGAGACCCAGTACTTC. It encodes CASSRGPPQETQYF.

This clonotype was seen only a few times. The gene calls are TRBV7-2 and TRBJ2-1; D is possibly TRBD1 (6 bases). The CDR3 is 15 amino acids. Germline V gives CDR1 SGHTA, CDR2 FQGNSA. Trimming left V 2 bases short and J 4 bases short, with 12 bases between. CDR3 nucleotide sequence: TGTGCCAGCAGCTTATCACGGCAGGGGTACAATGAGCAGTTCTTC. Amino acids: CASSLSRQGYNEQFF.

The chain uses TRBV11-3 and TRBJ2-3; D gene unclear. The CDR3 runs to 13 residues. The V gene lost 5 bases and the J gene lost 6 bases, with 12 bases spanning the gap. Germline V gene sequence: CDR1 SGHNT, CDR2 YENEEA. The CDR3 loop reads CASSPPVGDTQYF. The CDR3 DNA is TGTGCCAGCAGCCCACCCGTGGGGGATACGCAGTATTTT.

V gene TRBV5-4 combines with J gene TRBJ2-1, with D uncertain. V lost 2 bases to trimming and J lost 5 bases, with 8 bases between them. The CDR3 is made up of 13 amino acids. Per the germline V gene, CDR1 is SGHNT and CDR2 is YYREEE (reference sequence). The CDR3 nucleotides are TGTGCCAGCAGCTTTTCGGGTCACAATGAGCAGTTCTTC. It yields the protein CASSFSGHNEQFF.

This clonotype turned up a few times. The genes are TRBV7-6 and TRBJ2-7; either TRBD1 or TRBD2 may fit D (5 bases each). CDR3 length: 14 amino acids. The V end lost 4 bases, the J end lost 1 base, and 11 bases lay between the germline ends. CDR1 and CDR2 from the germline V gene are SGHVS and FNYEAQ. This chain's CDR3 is CASSSRDESYEQYF. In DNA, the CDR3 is TGTGCCAGCAGCTCTAGGGACGAATCCTACGAGCAGTACTTC.

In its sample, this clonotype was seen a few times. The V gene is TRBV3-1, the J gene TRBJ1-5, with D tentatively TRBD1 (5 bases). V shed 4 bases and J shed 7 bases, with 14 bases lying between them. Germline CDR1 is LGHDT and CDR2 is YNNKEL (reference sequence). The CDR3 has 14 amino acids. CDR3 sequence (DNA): TGTGCCAGCAGCCGCCAGGGAGTGAGGCAGCCCCAGCATTTT. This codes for CASSRQGVRQPQHF.

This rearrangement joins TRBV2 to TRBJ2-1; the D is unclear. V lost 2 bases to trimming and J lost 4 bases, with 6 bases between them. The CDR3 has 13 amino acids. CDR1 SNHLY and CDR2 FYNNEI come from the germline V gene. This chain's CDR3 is CASSEFGYNEQFF. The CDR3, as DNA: TGTGCCAGCAGTGAATTCGGATACAATGAGCAGTTCTTC.

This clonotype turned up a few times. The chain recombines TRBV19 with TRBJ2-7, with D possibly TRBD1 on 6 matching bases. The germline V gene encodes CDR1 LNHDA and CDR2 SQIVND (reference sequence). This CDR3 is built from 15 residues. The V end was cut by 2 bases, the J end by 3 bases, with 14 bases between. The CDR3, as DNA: TGTGCCAGTAGTATATCTGCAGGGGCCCTCTACGAGCAGTACTTC. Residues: CASSISAGALYEQYF.

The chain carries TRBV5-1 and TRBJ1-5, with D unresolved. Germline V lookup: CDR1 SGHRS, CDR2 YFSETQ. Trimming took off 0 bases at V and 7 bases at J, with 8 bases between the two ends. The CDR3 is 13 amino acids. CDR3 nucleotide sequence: TGCGCCAGCAGCTTGGCGGCGGAACAGCCCCAGCATTTT. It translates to CASSLAAEQPQHF. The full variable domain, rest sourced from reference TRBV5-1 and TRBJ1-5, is KAGVTQTPRYLIKTRGQQVTLSCSPISGHRSVSWYQQTPGQGLQFLFEYFSETQRNKGNFPGRFSGRQFSNSRSEMNVSTLELGDSALYLCASSLAAEQPQHFGDGTRLSIL.

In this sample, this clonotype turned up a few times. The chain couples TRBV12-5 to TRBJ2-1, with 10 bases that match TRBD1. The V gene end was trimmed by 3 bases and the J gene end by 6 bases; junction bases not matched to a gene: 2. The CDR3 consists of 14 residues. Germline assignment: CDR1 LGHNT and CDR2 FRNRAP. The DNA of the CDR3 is TGTGCTAGTGGTTTTGGGACAGGGGTCAATGAGCAGTTCTTC. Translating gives CASGFGTGVNEQFF.

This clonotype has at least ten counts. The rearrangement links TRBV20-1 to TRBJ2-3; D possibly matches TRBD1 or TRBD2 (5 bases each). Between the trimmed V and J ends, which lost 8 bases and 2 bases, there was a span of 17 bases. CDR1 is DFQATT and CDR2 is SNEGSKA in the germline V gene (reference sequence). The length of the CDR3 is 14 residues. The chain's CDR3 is CSTQPGPYTDTQYF. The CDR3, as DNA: TGCAGTACCCAACCGGGACCATACACAGATACGCAGTATTTT.